A single sample is the source of the 8 T cell receptor beta chains below, sequenced in a study of radiation and T cells in renal cell carcinoma. TCRdb's copy holds only in-frame clones and misses some; the assay was immunoSEQ multiplex PCR. The sample shows roughly 78,000 clones, about 80% of them seen only once. Time point in this sample: blood 2 weeks post-SBRT. Treatment in this sample: 15 Gy SBRT to primary tumor, nephrectomy 4 weeks later. The material was blood, obtained from a patient whose treatment included radiotherapy and nephrectomy. The receptors shown here come from a man in his 60s with renal cell carcinoma.

The rearrangement links TRBV30 to TRBJ1-3, with D tentatively TRBD1 (6 bases). Per the germline V gene, CDR1 is GTSNPN and CDR2 is SVGIG (reference sequence). The CDR3 covers 15 residues. Between the trimmed V and J ends, which lost 3 bases and 4 bases, there was a span of 16 bases. CDR3 amino acids: CAWRPTGIAGNTIYF. In DNA, the CDR3 is TGTGCCTGGAGGCCGACAGGTATCGCAGGAAACACCATATATTTT. Variable domain in full (rest from reference TRBV30 and TRBJ1-3): SQTIHQWPATLVQPVGSPLSLECTVEGTSNPNLYWYRQAAGRGLQLLFYSVGIGQISSEVPQNLSASRPQDRQFILSSKKLLLSDSGFYLCAWRPTGIAGNTIYFGEGSWLTVV.

The genes are TRBV7-8 and TRBJ2-5, with TRBD2 matching 7 bases. J lost 5 bases, V lost 4 bases, and 13 bases had no gene match. Germline V gene sequence: CDR1 SGHVS, CDR2 FQNEAQ. The CDR3 extends over 16 amino acids. CDR3 bases: TGTGCCAGCAGCTCCGGTAACCGGGGGGTGAGGGAGACCCAGTACTTC. Encoded protein: CASSSGNRGVRETQYF.

The V gene is TRBV29-1, the J gene TRBJ2-7; 7 bases map to TRBD1. Germline assignment: CDR1 SQVTM and CDR2 ANQGSEA. V trimming: 7 bases; J trimming: 4 bases; junction bases outside the gene matches: 10. The CDR3 has 13 residues. The CDR3 region has the DNA TGCAGCGCATTGGCGTACAGGGGTTACGAGCAGTACTTC. As protein: CSALAYRGYEQYF.

The rearrangement joins TRBV7-8 to TRBJ2-7, with 12 bases matching TRBD2. The V segment lost 6 bases and the J segment 6 bases; nucleotides outside the gene matches: 12. Germline loops: CDR1 SGHVS, CDR2 FQNEAQ. CDR3 length: 16 residues. CDR3 in DNA: TGTGCCAGCAGTTTTACGACGGGACTAGCGGGCACCGAGCAGTACTTC. It yields the protein CASSFTTGLAGTEQYF. Using reference TRBV7-8 and TRBJ2-7 for the parts outside the CDR3, the full variable domain is GAGVSQSPRYKVAKRGQDVALRCDPISGHVSLFWYQQALGQGPEFLTYFQNEAQLDKSGLPSDRFFAERPEGSVSTLKIQRTQQEDSAVYLCASSFTTGLAGTEQYFGPGTRLTVT.

CDR3 nucleotides: TGTGCCAGCAGACCCCAGGGGGCTGGGAATGAGCAGTTCTTC. It is translated as CASRPQGAGNEQFF. This chain links TRBV5-4 with TRBJ2-1; the match to TRBD1 covers 8 bases. V shed 5 bases, J shed 7 bases, and the junction held 8 bases outside the gene matches. The CDR3 covers 14 residues. CDR1 SGHNT and CDR2 YYREEE come from the germline V gene (reference sequence).

The J gene is TRBJ2-3, the V gene TRBV13; maybe TRBD2 (5 bases). This CDR3 region has 14 residues. V gave up 4 bases and J gave up 2 bases, with 10 bases separating them. The germline V gene has CDR1 PRHDT and CDR2 FYEKMQ (reference sequence). CDR3 bases: TGTGCCAGCAGCTCGGGATACACCACAGATACGCAGTATTTT. It encodes CASSSGYTTDTQYF.

The sample holds one count of this clone. The V gene is TRBV18, the J gene TRBJ2-1; the D call may be TRBD1 or TRBD2 (6 bases each). Germline V gives CDR1 KGHSH, CDR2 LQKENI. V lost 6 bases and J 8 bases, leaving 11 bases between the germline ends. There are 12 residues in the CDR3. The CDR3 DNA reads TGTGCCAGCTCGGGAAGGGGGGATGAGCAGTTCTTC. It yields the protein CASSGRGDEQFF.

The gene calls are TRBV28 and TRBJ1-5; no clear D. The CDR3 spans 12 residues. Germline V CDR1 and CDR2: MDHEN, SYDVKM. Trimming stripped 1 base from V and 6 bases from J, with 4 bases between. CDR3 sequence: CASSLFFQPQHF. The CDR3 DNA reads TGTGCCAGCAGTTTATTCTTTCAGCCCCAGCATTTT.